The 8 T cell receptor beta chains below all came from one sample that was sequenced in a study of blood T cell repertoires in COVID-19. Profiled with immunoSEQ multiplex PCR; TCRdb holds only in-frame clones, not every one. Here the sample spans some 97,000 clones, more than 85% being singletons. What was sequenced was peripheral blood. The receptors stem from a man aged 55 to 70 with acute or convalescent COVID-19.

The chain recombines TRBV21-1 with TRBJ2-6; no DNA check was done on the table's D call, TRBD2. TRBV21-1 is labeled a pseudogene. CDR3 length: 19 amino acids. The CDR3 DNA reads as TGTGCCAGCAGCAAAGGGACTAGCGGGAGCCTCTCTGGGGCCAACGTCCTGACTTTC. Translating gives CASSKGTSGSLSGANVLTF.

J is TRBJ2-7 and V is TRBV5-4, with 7 bases fitting TRBD2. CDR3 size: 14 residues. The junction had 5 bases not matched to a gene; V was cut back by 4 bases and J by 1 base. Looked up from germline, CDR1 is SGHNT and CDR2 is YYREEE (reference sequence). The CDR3 protein is CASSGGVRSYEQYF. CDR3 sequence (DNA): TGTGCCAGCAGCGGGGGGGTAAGGTCCTACGAGCAGTACTTC.

CDR3 protein: CASSSGLTYEQYF. CDR3 DNA sequence: TGCGCCAGCAGCTCGGGACTAACCTACGAGCAGTACTTC. This sequence joins TRBV5-1 and TRBJ2-7, with 7 positions matching TRBD2. Germline CDR1 is SGHRS and CDR2 is YFSETQ. The CDR3 is 13 residues long. The V segment lost 3 bases and the J segment 2 bases; nucleotides outside the gene matches: 2.

The CDR3 is CASSADPPGGEQFF. CDR3 nucleotide sequence: TGTGCCAGCAGTGCGGACCCCCCCGGGGGTGAGCAGTTCTTC. The genes are TRBV2 and TRBJ2-1, with D perhaps matching TRBD2 (6 bases). V lost 4 bases, J lost 9 bases, and 16 bases lay in between. CDR1 SNHLY and CDR2 FYNNEI come from the germline V gene. CDR3 length equals 14 residues.

This chain uses TRBV7-8 with TRBJ2-1; TRBD2 matches 10 bases. There are 15 residues in the CDR3. Per the germline V gene, CDR1 is SGHVS and CDR2 is FQNEAQ. The V segment lost 3 bases and the J segment 9 bases; nucleotides outside the gene matches: 8. CDR3 sequence (DNA): TGTGCCAGCAGCTTCGGAAGCGGGAGGGCCGGTGAGCAGTTCTTC. Amino acid sequence: CASSFGSGRAGEQFF.

This clone was seen a handful of times. V usage is TRBV4-1 and J usage is TRBJ2-7; 8 bases match TRBD1. The germline V gene encodes CDR1 MGHRA and CDR2 YSYEKL. V was clipped by 3 bases and J by 0 bases; unmatched bases: 10. This CDR3 is built from 17 residues. CDR3 in amino acids: CASSHREQGERSYEQYF. The DNA of the CDR3 is TGCGCCAGCAGCCACCGAGAACAGGGGGAACGCTCCTACGAGCAGTACTTC.

This clone was detected only a few times. The chain combines TRBV7-9 with TRBJ1-6; the match to TRBD1 covers 12 bases. J lost 11 bases, V lost 5 bases, and 10 bases had no gene match. The CDR3 has 16 amino acids. The germline V gene encodes CDR1 SEHNR and CDR2 FQNEAQ (reference sequence). The CDR3 protein is CASSGELWDRGPPLHF. The CDR3 DNA reads TGTGCCAGCAGCGGAGAGTTATGGGACAGGGGGCCACCCCTCCACTTT.

The rearrangement uses TRBV30 and TRBJ2-7; 10 bases match TRBD2. The CDR3 is 12 residues long. V trimming: 4 bases; J trimming: 8 bases; junction bases outside the gene matches: 5. Germline V gene sequence: CDR1 GTSNPN, CDR2 SVGIG (reference sequence). The CDR3 loop is CAWTSGSSKQYF. In DNA form, the CDR3 reads TGTGCCTGGACTAGCGGGAGTTCAAAGCAGTACTTC. The full variable domain, its missing parts supplied by reference TRBV30 and TRBJ2-7, is SQTIHQWPATLVQPVGSPLSLECTVEGTSNPNLYWYRQAAGRGLQLLFYSVGIGQISSEVPQNLSASRPQDRQFILSSKKLLLSDSGFYLCAWTSGSSKQYFGPGTRLTVT.